Sequencing of this TCR beta chain was carried out in a study of blood T cell repertoires in COVID-19. Methods used by the authors: Reference gene primer amplification yielded estimated nucleated cell counts. The method was immunoSEQ multiplex PCR; TCRdb's version includes in-frame clones alone and lacks a portion of them. V and J calls and clone size are copied from that table; D and trimming were computed from the DNA. Found here are 250,000 or so clones, around 85% of them singletons; the top ten hold 5% to 8%. The sample was peripheral blood. This receptor was obtained from a woman aged 55 to 70 with active or convalescent COVID-19.

The CDR3 is CASSLEAGADTQYF. The CDR3 coding sequence is TGTGCCAGCAGCTTGGAGGCGGGAGCTGATACGCAGTATTTT. This chain connects TRBV5-4 to TRBJ2-3; 7 bases line up with TRBD2. The length of the CDR3 is 14 residues. Per germline, CDR1 SGHNT and CDR2 YYREEE (reference sequence). V shed 0 bases and J 6 bases; nucleotides not matched to a gene: 4. The full variable domain, completed using reference TRBV5-4 and TRBJ2-3, is ETGVTQSPTHLIKTRGQQVTLRCSSQSGHNTVSWYQQALGQGPQFIFQYYREEENGRGNFPPRFSGLQFPNYSSELNVNALELDDSALYLCASSLEAGADTQYFGPGTRLTVL.